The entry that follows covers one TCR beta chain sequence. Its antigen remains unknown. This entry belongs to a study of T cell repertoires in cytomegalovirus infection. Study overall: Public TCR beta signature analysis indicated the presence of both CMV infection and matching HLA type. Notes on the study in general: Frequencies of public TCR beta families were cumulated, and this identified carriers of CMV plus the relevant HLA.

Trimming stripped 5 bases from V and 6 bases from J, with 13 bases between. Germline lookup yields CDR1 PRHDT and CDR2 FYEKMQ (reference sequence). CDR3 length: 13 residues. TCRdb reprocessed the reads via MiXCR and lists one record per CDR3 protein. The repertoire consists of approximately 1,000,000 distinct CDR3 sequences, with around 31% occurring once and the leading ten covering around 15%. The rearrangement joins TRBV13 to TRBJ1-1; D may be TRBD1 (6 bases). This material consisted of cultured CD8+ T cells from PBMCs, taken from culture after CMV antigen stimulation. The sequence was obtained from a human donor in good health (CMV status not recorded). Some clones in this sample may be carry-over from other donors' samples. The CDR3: CASSGGGKPEAFF. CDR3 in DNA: TGTGCCAGCAGCGGCGGGGGCAAGCCTGAAGCTTTCTTT.